This TCR beta chain derives from a study of a mutant IDH1 vaccine in newly diagnosed glioma. The protocol was immunoSEQ multiplex PCR, while the TCRdb copy is restricted to in-frame clones and leaves out a portion. Seen here are 60,000 to 75,000 clones, approximately 85% observed once, and the top ten hold about 7.5%. Time point given: baseline, week 1 (first vaccination visit). Treatment: pre-vaccination baseline after standard-of-care therapy. This receptor was identified in a man aged 45-60 years with glioma. Source: PBMCs, taken from a glioma patient treated with radiotherapy, temozolomide or both.

CDR3: CASSVGGDSYNEQFF. The DNA for the CDR3 is TGTGCCAGCAGCGTAGGCGGGGACTCCTACAATGAGCAGTTCTTC. The chain has TRBV9 and TRBJ2-1; D possibly corresponds to TRBD2 (6 bases). V was clipped by 0 bases and J by 0 bases, with 7 bases between them. CDR1 and CDR2 (germline): SGDLS, YYNGEE. The length of the CDR3 is 15 residues.